This TCR beta chain was sequenced during a study of regulatory dendritic cells for organ transplantation. In its sample, this clone was seen a few times. Its antigen remains unknown. Some clones are missing from TCRdb's copy, which holds only in-frame ones; the method was immunoSEQ multiplex PCR. The profile shows approximately 19,000 clones, about 80% of them singletons. General study findings and limits: Naive CD4+ and CD8+ repertoires were highly diverse; memory CD8+ was most oligoclonal.

Trimming cost V 3 bases and J 6 bases; bases outside gene matches: 4. In germline, CDR1 is KGHSH, CDR2 LQKENI. This CDR3 spans 13 amino acids. This TCR was sampled from a human donor in good health. The J gene is TRBJ1-2, the V gene TRBV18; TRBD1 matches 7 bases. Material for sequencing was memory CD4+ T cells from blood. The subset denotes: CD45RO+ memory T cells. CDR3 bases: TGTGCCAGCTCACCCACAGGGGCCGATGGCTACACCTTC. It codes for CASSPTGADGYTF.